The clone carrying this T cell receptor (beta chain) was counted many times. Its antigen is unidentified. This sample was taken from a study of T cells in Graves' hyperthyroidism and ophthalmopathy. Overall study results and limits: Most thyroid clonotypes that were expanded above 0.001 also turned up in blood. Stable hyperthyroidism and ophthalmopathy were separated using 13 V-J signatures.

Patients were excluded for uncontrolled infection, other autoimmune disease, pregnancy or lactation. Diagnosis rested on symptoms, serum thyroxine and TRAb, thyroid ultrasound, and orbital computed tomography. V lost 0 bases and J 2 bases, leaving 12 bases between the germline ends. The germline V gene encodes CDR1 LGHDT and CDR2 YNNKEL (reference sequence). The CDR3 runs 16 residues. Template material for amplifying TCR beta CDR3 regions consisted of RNA transcripts. Carried out on the TCR CDR3, a first-round RT-PCR used the HTBI primer set. TCRdb re-called the multiplex PCR reads with MiXCR, one entry per CDR3 protein. Of 490,000 or so distinct CDR3 sequences listed, approximately 20% are singletons.

The chain has TRBV3-1 and TRBJ2-3; no definite D call. The specimen was blood. The clonotype comes from a middle-aged man with Graves' ophthalmopathy. The CDR3 region is CASSQDRGSYTDTQYF. CDR3 in DNA: TGTGCCAGCAGCCAAGACCGCGGATCCTACACAGATACGCAGTATTTT.